Listed below are T cell receptor beta chains from one sample, sequenced in a study of cytomegalovirus exposure and HLA in healthy donors. Libraries were prepared by immunoSEQ multiplex PCR; TCRdb keeps only in-frame clonotypes and omits some of them. The profile shows some 130,000 clones, about 70% of them singletons. The sample consisted of PBMCs. These receptors all come from a man between 35 and 55 years old in good health and CMV-seronegative. Both conserved end residues are part of each CDR3. A D gene is named only where the DNA matches it firmly. Clone size is stated in some rows and not others, as once, few, many or a class when expanded.

J gene,D gene,V gene,clone size,CDR3 length,CDR3 protein,CDR3 DNA
TRBJ2-3,TRBD2,TRBV25-1,once,16,CASGTSGRGTADTQYF,TGTGCCAGTGGGACTAGCGGGAGGGGGACTGCAGATACGCAGTATTTT
TRBJ1-1,TRBD1,TRBV2,NA,13,CASRVDRGTEAFF,TGTGCCAGCAGGGTGGACAGGGGCACTGAAGCTTTCTTT
TRBJ1-5,TRBD1,TRBV7-2,NA,16,CASSLDGTGSNQPQHF,TGTGCCAGCAGCTTAGATGGGACAGGGAGCAATCAGCCCCAGCATTTT
TRBJ2-2,TRBD1,TRBV9,NA,16,CASSPEGTANTGELFF,TGTGCCAGCAGCCCTGAGGGGACAGCTAACACCGGGGAGCTGTTTTTT
TRBJ2-3,TRBD2,TRBV7-9,NA,16,CASSPAGGGRRDTQYF,TGTGCCAGCAGCCCCGCGGGGGGCGGGAGGAGAGATACGCAGTATTTT
TRBJ1-5,TRBD1,TRBV5-6,NA,14,CASSSHRGGQPQHF,TGTGCCAGCAGCTCCCACAGGGGCGGGCAGCCCCAGCATTTT
TRBJ2-7,TRBD2,TRBV7-6,few,15,CASSLWAGGGDEQYF,TGTGCCAGCAGCTTATGGGCGGGAGGGGGGGATGAGCAGTACTTC
TRBJ2-2,TRBD1,TRBV6-4,NA,16,CASSPQGAGNTGELFF,TGTGCCAGCAGTCCCCAGGGGGCGGGGAACACCGGGGAGCTGTTTTTT
TRBJ2-1,NA,TRBV6-6,NA,16,CASRPIGQNYYNEQFF,TGTGCCAGCAGACCAATCGGACAGAATTACTACAATGAGCAGTTCTTC
TRBJ2-3,NA,TRBV28,NA,15,CASSSPRETGDTQYF,TGTGCCAGCAGTTCCCCCCGGGAGACGGGAGATACGCAGTATTTT
TRBJ1-6,TRBD1,TRBV30,few,16,CAWRSPGQGRNSPLHF,TGTGCCTGGAGGAGTCCGGGACAGGGACGAAATTCACCCCTCCACTTT
TRBJ2-2,TRBD2,TRBV7-3,NA,16,CASSLGLAGGTGELFF,TGTGCCAGCAGCCTAGGACTAGCGGGAGGGACCGGGGAGCTGTTTTTT